This T cell receptor beta chain stems from a study of cytomegalovirus exposure and HLA in healthy donors (dated by TCRdb to about 2017). About the investigation overall: An earlier analysis of 587 of the donors reported 250 to 350 Gb of sequence data and about 100 million unique TCR beta sequences from 150 million to 200 million T cells. Roughly 300 gigabases of sequencing data and roughly 90 million unique TCR sequences were included in an early release covering around 650 HLA-typed donors. Among the roughly 400 genotyped donors, more than 70% belonged to the genetic ancestry cluster associated with self-reported Caucasian donors. The study was designed to test whether signatures of past pathogen exposure could be identified by cataloging public T cell receptors. Using immunosequencing, the study profiled T cell repertoires from roughly 650 subjects and related those repertoires to cytomegalovirus serostatus. In addition to the first cohort of approximately 650 subjects, a separate validation cohort of some 120 different subjects was used. The study combined high-throughput TCR immunosequencing, statistical association of individual TCRs with disease status, and machine learning to predict cytomegalovirus infection status. A later analysis re-examined previously published TCR beta repertoires from just over 650 donors and added high-resolution HLA genotyping to investigate patterns of TCR occurrence. Rather than using new phenotypic data, the later analysis identified candidate immune exposures from TCR beta sequences and from how often those sequences occurred across donors. In an earlier analysis of 587 of the donors, high-throughput TCR beta sequencing was used to judge whether each TCR beta V gene segment behaved as functional or pseudogenic. Donor age, sex, ethnicity and CMV serostatus were collected together with the repertoire data. A later genetic analysis used genome-wide SNP genotypes for about 60% of the roughly 670 donors, treating that subset as a discovery cohort. Every repertoire in the discovery cohort had been generated on one and the same sequencing platform. Both class I and class II loci were covered by HLA typing, at four-digit resolution. The number of donors typed differed by locus, with 629-630 for A, B, C, DRB1 and DQB1, around 500 for DQA1, 600 to 610 for DPA1, and over 400 for DPB1. Roughly 5 DR-DQ haplotypes were handled as single units for association and clustering because linkage in the cohort was strong. Among some 400 genotyped donors of the cohort, an average of about 240,000 unique TCR beta nucleotide sequences were sequenced per donor, roughly a sixth of them non-productive.

The library was built by means of the immunoSEQ multiplex PCR assay. The multiplex PCR relied on a mix of 60 forward primers for TCR Vbeta segments and 13 reverse primers for TCR Jbeta segments. The CDR3 region of rearranged TCR beta genes was amplified from genomic DNA with a multiplex PCR assay. On the Illumina HiSeq System, the amplified TCR beta libraries were sequenced as 87-base-pair reads. The authors' analysis ran thus. A later analysis tallied some 79 million unique TCR beta chains across the approximately 670 repertoires, and 10 million to 11 million of those chains were shared by two or more donors. A nearest-neighbor algorithm error-corrected the raw reads and collapsed the reads into unique sequences, merging closely related sequences to remove PCR and sequencing errors. V, D and J gene segments were assigned by aligning CDR3 sequences to IMGT reference sequences. For a sequence to be retained, at least a six-nucleotide match to both a V gene segment and a J gene segment was required. A rearrangement was called productive if the CDR3 had no stop codons and remained in frame with V and J, and every other rearrangement was called non-productive. Following IMGT convention, CDR3 was defined as the stretch from the second conserved V-encoded cysteine to the conserved J-encoded phenylalanine. The earlier analysis of 587 of the donors excluded any sequence lacking an unambiguous match to a single V gene segment. In an earlier analysis of a few hundred of the donors, a V segment was called functional when productive rearrangements were above 56.7%, and segregating when the standard deviation between donors exceeded 5%. A statistical classification framework was built to diagnose cytomegalovirus status from the catalog of TCR beta chain sequences. V and J gene assignment, in a later analysis, came from comparing TCR nucleotide sequences with IMGT/GENE-DB human TR gene sequences. A later analysis assigned CDR3 sequences and most-parsimonious VDJ recombination scenarios with the TCRdist pipeline. In a later analysis, each TCR beta chain was defined by its CDR3 amino acid sequence together with its V-gene family, and reads lacking a unique V-gene family were excluded. As a way to deal with suspected cross-contamination and a sequencing artifact, a later analysis dropped 500 to 700 nucleotide sequences that were highly shared and had low generation probability. In a later analysis, a clonal expansion index for each public chain was calculated from normalized within-repertoire ranks of inferred template counts. Generation probabilities in a later analysis came from a VDJ recombination model fitted to out-of-frame rearrangements, and those results were checked against IGoR. In a later analysis, TCR-TCR, TCR-HLA and TCR-CMV co-occurrence was scored with hypergeometric tests, and a repertoire-size bias correction was applied to TCR pairs. A later analysis estimated false discovery rates by permuting HLA or CMV assignments 20 times. A later analysis grouped co-occurring TCRs with DBSCAN, adding TCRdist sequence similarity when clustering within HLA-allele-positive subsets. Repertoires with fewer than 30,000 or more than 120,000 public chains, plus five repertoires with anomalous nucleotide sharing, were excluded from co-occurrence clustering. TCRdb took over this immuneACCESS table, retaining in-frame rearrangements with V and J assigned. Such tables are incomplete; in checked studies, under half of the missing clones stem from an unresolved V gene, and the remainder is unexplained. That table gives V, J and clone size, and the DNA gave D and trimming. The sample data list approximately 85,000 clones, and 65% to 80% of these were observed just once. The ten top clones hold approximately 10% of the sample.

In regard to this clone: The target of this receptor is not known. Relative to the germline gene, one junction end is altered; a read error may explain this. The identical CDR3 is also encoded by other nucleotide sequences in the sample.

There are 14 amino acids in the CDR3, from cysteine to phenylalanine inclusive. The entry retains the CDR3 DNA only, 42 bases that are in frame from base 1. CDR1 and CDR2 are read off the germline V gene as SGHRS and YFSETQ. The cohort consisted of hundreds of healthy bone marrow donors. All cohort members were sampled while nominally healthy, although unrecorded immune exposures were likely present. The donor was CMV seropositive and was included in the group of some 290 seropositive cohort members. A peripheral blood sample was provided by each donor, and peripheral blood mononuclear cells were used for TCR beta sequencing. Genomic DNA was extracted from the blood cell samples with the Qiagen DNeasy Blood Extraction Kit. On the study overall, not on this receptor specifically: The authors suggested that the approach could potentially be generalized to other disease states and immunological phenotypes. Because counts were too low, approximately 18 rarely observed V segments, including chromosome 9 orphons, were excluded from the earlier analysis of several hundred of the donors. When HLA alleles, especially DR and DQ, strongly co-occurred, attributing TCR associations to individual alleles was difficult. Some IMGT-functional V segments, including TRBV6-2 and TRBV6-3, could not be distinguished by the 87-base-pair reads and were therefore excluded. Across donors, most TCR sequences were observed very rarely, whereas some public TCRs were present in many individuals. A further reported finding was that TCR beta sequences accurately predicted the HLA-A and HLA-B alleles for most subjects in the first cohort. According to a later analysis, parvovirus B19, influenza, CMV and Epstein-Barr virus appeared linked to several top co-occurrence clusters. In an earlier analysis of a few hundred of the donors, most TCR beta V segments were observed in productive rearrangements about 87% or about 30% of the time, broadly matching IMGT annotations. In a later genetic analysis, fewer N-insertions in productive TCRs were reported among donors in an Asian-associated ancestry cluster than the approximately 710-donor mean. A total of 150 to 200 TCR beta chains were listed by the study as associated with cytomegalovirus. Presence/absence analyses assumed roughly uniform sequencing depth across donors, an assumption that may not hold. The sequencing pipeline was judged likely to have produced a cluster of highly shared sequence variants as a technical artifact. Correlated functional status among segregating V segments might reflect linkage disequilibrium, but an unknown experimental factor could not be ruled out. In a later analysis, TCR association rates were found to vary across HLA loci, with the most associated TCRs seen for DRB1 alleles and the fewest for HLA-C alleles. In vitro tests confirmed that a few of the cytomegalovirus-associated TCR beta chains recognize cytomegalovirus antigens. Specific HLA alleles were associated with roughly 17,000 TCR beta sequences at a false discovery rate of 0.05 in a later analysis. The classifier was reported to diagnose cytomegalovirus status with high specificity and sensitivity in both the original and validation cohorts. In a later genetic analysis, a missense DCLRE1C variant was associated with V-gene and J-gene trimming of TCR beta chains, and the association was replicated in an independent cohort. Only TCR beta chains were sequenced in this cohort, and the absence of alpha or paired-chain data limited detectable features. For the cohort, immune exposure information was limited to CMV serostatus. A later analysis found that most CMV-associated TCR beta chains appeared HLA-restricted, with HLA associations seemingly driven largely by CMV exposure. In a later analysis, HLA-associated TCR beta chains showed more clonal expansion and lower generation probabilities than non-associated chains that were equally common. Because some donors lacked HLA typing at each locus, the association tests relied only on the typed subset.

The sequence derives from a middle-aged woman in good health and CMV-seropositive. The sequenced material came from PBMCs. The V and J genes are TRBV5-1 and TRBJ1-2, with TRBD1 perhaps the D gene, on 5 matching bases. The sequenced DNA is TGCGCCAGCAGTTTGGGTCAGGGAACCTATGGCTACACCTTC. It encodes CASSLGQGTYGYTF.